The 19 T cell receptor beta chains below were found in one sample sequenced in a study of blood T cell repertoires in COVID-19. Clones were read by immunoSEQ multiplex PCR, and TCRdb kept only the in-frame ones, dropping some. This sample has under 200,000 clones, with around four fifths found just once. The sample consisted of PBMCs or T cells enriched from blood (not recorded which). These receptors all stem from a woman between 50 and 59 years old in a cohort exposed to, infected with or recovered from COVID-19 (not recorded which).

This clone came up a few times. The J gene is TRBJ2-3, the V gene TRBV6-1, with 13 bases matching TRBD2. Germline CDR1 and CDR2: MNHNS and SASEGT. CDR3 length: 17 amino acids. After removal of 2 bases from V and 4 bases from J, the junction contained 6 bases not matched to a gene. The CDR3 sequence is CASSEPTGTSGADTQYF. CDR3 DNA: TGTGCCAGCAGTGAACCGACCGGGACTAGCGGGGCAGATACGCAGTATTTT.

This sequence joins TRBV7-2 and TRBJ2-7; D is possibly TRBD1 (5 bases). The ends were cut back, 5 bases at V and 1 base at J, with 15 bases in the middle. The CDR3 extends over 15 amino acids. Germline values: CDR1 SGHTA, CDR2 FQGNSA. The DNA of the CDR3 is TGTGCCAGCAGCGGAACGACAGCCGGATCCTACGAGCAGTACTTC. Translating gives CASSGTTAGSYEQYF. Full variable domain (remainder filled in from reference TRBV7-2 and TRBJ2-7): GAGVSQSPSNKVTEKGKDVELRCDPISGHTALYWYRQSLGQGLEFLIYFQGNSAPDKSGLPSDRFSAERTGGSVSTLTIQRTQQEDSAVYLCASSGTTAGSYEQYFGPGTRLTVT.

V and J are TRBV4-3 and TRBJ2-1, with 7 positions matching TRBD1. V lost 1 base to trimming and J lost 7 bases; unmatched junction nucleotides: 13. Germline V gene lookup returns CDR1 LGHNA and CDR2 YSLEER. The CDR3 totals 17 residues. CDR3 in DNA: TGCGCCAGCAGCCAAGTTCCCCCACAGGGGAGATGGAATGAGCAGTTCTTC. It specifies CASSQVPPQGRWNEQFF.

The chain carries TRBV29-1 and TRBJ2-2, with D perhaps TRBD2 (5 bases). CDR3 length equals 13 residues. V lost 4 bases to trimming and J lost 3 bases, with 9 bases between them. CDR1 and CDR2 (germline): SQVTM, ANQGSEA. CDR3 amino acids: CSVVARDTGELFF. CDR3 bases: TGCAGCGTTGTTGCGAGGGACACCGGGGAGCTGTTTTTT.

This clone was detected once. The gene calls are TRBV9 and TRBJ2-7; D possibly corresponds to TRBD2 (6 bases). CDR1 is SGDLS, CDR2 YYNGEE, per germline. V was trimmed by 0 bases and J by 3 bases, leaving 10 bases between them. The CDR3 is 14 amino acids. CDR3 sequence reads: CASSVALGGYEQYF. The CDR3 nucleotides are TGTGCCAGCAGCGTAGCTCTGGGGGGCTACGAGCAGTACTTC.

Turning to this clone: Different DNA sequences within this sample yield the same CDR3. The rearrangement joins TRBV19 to TRBJ1-1, with TRBD1 matching 9 bases. Germline V lookup: CDR1 LNHDA, CDR2 SQIVND (reference sequence). V shed 3 bases, J shed 1 base, and the junction held 3 bases outside the gene matches. This CDR3 has 15 amino acids. As DNA, the CDR3 is TGTGCCAGTAGTATCCCGGGACAGGGGAACACTGAAGCTTTCTTT. It is translated as CASSIPGQGNTEAFF. Filled out from reference TRBV19 and TRBJ1-1, the complete variable domain reads DGGITQSPKYLFRKEGQNVTLSCEQNLNHDAMYWYRQDPGQGLRLIYYSQIVNDFQKGDIAEGYSVSREKKESFPLTVTSAQKNPTAFYLCASSIPGQGNTEAFFGQGTRLTVV.

This clone was detected once. The rearrangement uses TRBV28 and TRBJ1-5; D unresolved. The V gene lost 6 bases and the J gene lost 4 bases, with 16 bases spanning the gap. This CDR3 has 15 residues. Germline V gene lookup returns CDR1 MDHEN and CDR2 SYDVKM. CDR3 loop: CASRTRLNPNQPQHF. The CDR3, as DNA: TGTGCCAGCAGAACTCGCTTAAACCCAAATCAGCCCCAGCATTTT.

CDR3 residues: CASRPGVQETQYF. The CDR3 DNA reads as TGTGCCTCGCGGCCGGGGGTTCAAGAGACCCAGTACTTC. This chain uses TRBV27 with TRBJ2-5; D perhaps matches TRBD2 (6 bases). Germline lookup yields CDR1 MNHEY and CDR2 SMNVEV (reference sequence). Trimming shortened V by 11 bases and J by 2 bases, and 15 bases separated the two germline ends. This CDR3 has 13 residues.

This clone appeared a single time. This chain connects TRBV11-2 to TRBJ1-3; TRBD1 aligns across 7 bases. The V segment lost 6 bases and the J segment 0 bases; nucleotides outside the gene matches: 8. Germline assignment: CDR1 SGHAT and CDR2 FQNNGV. The CDR3 sequence is 16 residues long. The CDR3 DNA is TGTGCCAGCAGGTCACTCAGGGGGGTCTCTGGAAACACCATATATTTT. It is translated as CASRSLRGVSGNTIYF.

This chain links TRBV30 with TRBJ2-1; 7 nucleotides match TRBD2. The V gene's germline CDR1 is GTSNPN and CDR2 SVGIG (reference sequence). The CDR3 is made up of 19 amino acids. The V gene end was trimmed by 0 bases and the J gene end by 3 bases; junction bases not matched to a gene: 17. CDR3: CAWSVLQVRRGGFYNEQFF. The CDR3 nucleotides are TGTGCCTGGAGTGTACTTCAGGTGAGGCGCGGGGGTTTCTACAATGAGCAGTTCTTC.

The V call is TRBV9, the J call TRBJ2-3, with a possible D match to TRBD2 (6 bases). The V gene lost 5 bases and the J gene lost 4 bases, with 17 bases spanning the gap. In germline, CDR1 is SGDLS, CDR2 YYNGEE. The CDR3 consists of 15 residues. This chain's CDR3 is CASSRRLELPDTQYF. In DNA, the CDR3 is TGTGCCAGCAGTCGAAGACTAGAACTCCCAGATACGCAGTATTTT.

V usage is TRBV7-2 and J usage is TRBJ2-5; D uncertain. The V gene lost 1 base and the J gene lost 5 bases, with 8 bases spanning the gap. Germline V gene lookup returns CDR1 SGHTA and CDR2 FQGNSA. This CDR3 comprises 13 residues. The CDR3 reads CASSLVIPETQYF. CDR3 DNA sequence: TGTGCCAGCAGCTTAGTTATCCCCGAGACCCAGTACTTC.

The V call is TRBV6-4, the J call TRBJ2-3; a possible D gene is TRBD1 (5 bases). The CDR3 is 13 residues long. Germline V CDR1 and CDR2: MRHNA, SNTAGT. Between the trimmed V and J ends, which lost 5 bases and 5 bases, there was a span of 11 bases. Written as DNA, the CDR3 is TGTGCCAGCAGTCCTCAGGGAATAGATACGCAGTATTTT. Protein: CASSPQGIDTQYF.

The J gene is TRBJ2-7, the V gene TRBV19; maybe TRBD1 (6 bases). CDR1 is LNHDA and CDR2 is SQIVND in the germline V gene (reference sequence). Trimming pared 6 bases from V and 0 bases from J, leaving 12 bases between. The CDR3 sequence is 14 residues long. The CDR3 reads CASSRGFTSYEQYF. Here the CDR3 DNA reads TGTGCCAGTAGCAGGGGCTTCACCTCCTACGAGCAGTACTTC.

With respect to this clone: Other nucleotide sequences from this sample produce the same CDR3. The V and J genes are TRBV15 and TRBJ1-3; tentatively, D is TRBD1 (6 bases). Trimming removed 6 bases from V and 0 bases from J, with 12 bases in between. CDR1 and CDR2 (germline): LNHNV, YYDKDF (reference sequence). The CDR3 length is 15 residues. CDR3: CATSGNRVSGNTIYF. The DNA of the CDR3 is TGTGCCACCAGTGGTAACAGGGTCTCTGGAAACACCATATATTTT.

The gene calls are TRBV9 and TRBJ2-7; tentatively, D is TRBD2 (5 bases). Germline V lookup: CDR1 SGDLS, CDR2 YYNGEE. Trimming shortened V by 0 bases and J by 6 bases, and 13 bases separated the two germline ends. The CDR3 totals 14 residues. The chain's CDR3 is CASSVAIPSGEQYF. For the CDR3, the DNA is TGTGCCAGCAGCGTAGCGATCCCAAGCGGCGAGCAGTACTTC.

The chain links TRBV5-1 to TRBJ2-6, with D possibly being TRBD2 (7 bases). The CDR3 runs to 16 residues. Trimming shortened V by 4 bases and J by 0 bases, and 11 bases separated the two germline ends. Germline assignment: CDR1 SGHRS and CDR2 YFSETQ. The CDR3, as DNA: TGCGCCAGCAGCCTAGGGGGGGCCTCTGGGGCCAACGTCCTGACTTTC. Its protein product is CASSLGGASGANVLTF.

The V call is TRBV19, the J call TRBJ2-2, with D possibly matching TRBD1 (5 bases). V shed 3 bases and J shed 0 bases, with 14 bases lying between them. The CDR3 is 17 residues long. Germline V gene lookup returns CDR1 LNHDA and CDR2 SQIVND (reference sequence). CDR3 amino acids: CASSIPDKFANTGELFF. As DNA, the CDR3 is TGTGCCAGTAGTATCCCGGACAAGTTCGCGAACACCGGGGAGCTGTTTTTT.

The chain combines TRBV5-6 with TRBJ2-5; a weak D match, TRBD1 (5 bases). V lost 2 bases, J lost 2 bases, and 7 bases lay in between. CDR1 is SGHDT and CDR2 is YYEEEE in the germline V gene. The CDR3 is made up of 13 amino acids. CDR3 amino acids: CASSFDRQETQYF. The DNA of the CDR3 is TGTGCCAGCAGCTTTGACAGACAAGAGACCCAGTACTTC.